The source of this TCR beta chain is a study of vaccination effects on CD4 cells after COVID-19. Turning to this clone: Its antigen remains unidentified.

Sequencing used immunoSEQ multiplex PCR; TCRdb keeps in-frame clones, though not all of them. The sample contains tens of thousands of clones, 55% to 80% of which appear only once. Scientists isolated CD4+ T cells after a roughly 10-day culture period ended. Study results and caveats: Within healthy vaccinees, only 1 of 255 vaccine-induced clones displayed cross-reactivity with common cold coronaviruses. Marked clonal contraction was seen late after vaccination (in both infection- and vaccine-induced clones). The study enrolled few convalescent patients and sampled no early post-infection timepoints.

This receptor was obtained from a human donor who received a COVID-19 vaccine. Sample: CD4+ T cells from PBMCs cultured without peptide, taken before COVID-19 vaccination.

CDR3 bases: TGTGCCAGCAGTCTTCCGGGACTGTCGACCGATGAGCAGTTCTTC. Translation: CASSLPGLSTDEQFF. The rearrangement uses TRBV7-2 and TRBJ2-1; D is possibly TRBD2 (6 bases). Germline CDR1 SGHTA, CDR2 FQGNSA. CDR3 length: 15 amino acids. V lost 6 bases to trimming and J lost 8 bases, with 20 bases between them.